The TCR beta chain described here comes from a study of siplizumab effects on memory and regulatory T cells. General study results and limits: Both greater diversity than memory cells and a major contribution to the alloresponse seemed to characterize naive T cells. Sequences that were alloreactive and traceable to unstimulated CD4+ memory cells were significantly reduced by siplizumab.

Germline lookup yields CDR1 SGDLS and CDR2 YYNGEE. The V gene end was trimmed by 3 bases and the J gene end by 6 bases; junction bases not matched to a gene: 0. CDR3 size: 12 residues. Some 10^5 TCR templates were assayed per sample. The protocol was immunoSEQ multiplex PCR, while the TCRdb copy is restricted to in-frame clones and leaves out a portion. The sample records 55,000 to 70,000 clones, approximately 93% being singletons. This clone has a single count. Its antigen is undetermined. The clonotype was recovered from a human donor in good health. The sequenced sample was CD8+ T cells sorted from blood. The chain carries TRBV9 and TRBJ1-2; 9 bases agree with TRBD1. CDR3 residues: CASSGQGDGYTF. The CDR3 bases are TGTGCCAGCAGCGGACAGGGGGATGGCTACACCTTC.